The T cell receptor beta chain described here comes from a study of T cell repertoires in cytomegalovirus infection. In the study overall: CMV epitopes that were recently identified and HLA-C-restricted were used alongside well-studied HLA-B-restricted ones. CMV infection together with matching HLA type was indicated by public TCR beta signatures. Overall study findings and caveats: Clonotype analysis showed dominance of the ex vivo response by HLA-C-restricted CMV-specific TCR beta clonotypes. Of the TCR beta families, the public ones yielded a cumulative frequency that identified carriers of CMV plus the relevant HLA.

TCRdb re-derived calls from the reads in MiXCR, one entry per CDR3 protein. The sample yields under 200,000 distinct CDR3 sequences, about a fifth seen once. Note on this clonotype: Its antigen is unknown.

Per germline, CDR1 SGHAT and CDR2 FQNNGV. CDR3 length equals 9 residues. The ends were cut back, 5 bases at V and 16 bases at J, with 8 bases in the middle. The specimen comprised CD8+ T cells from cultured PBMCs, sampled from culture after CMV antigen stimulation. This clonotype was sampled from a human donor in good health (CMV status not recorded). Some clones in this sample may be carry-over from other donors' samples. The genes are TRBV11-2 and TRBJ2-2, with D uncertain. This CDR3 reads CASSPLPFF. DNA for the CDR3: TGTGCCAGCAGCCCCCTCCCGTTTTTT.